The rows below give T cell receptor beta chains drawn from one sample of a study of regulatory T cells in long-lasting Graves disease. Via MiXCR, TCRdb re-called the multiplex PCR reads, giving one row per CDR3 protein. The sample records roughly 490,000 distinct CDR3 sequences, under 25% being singletons. The material sequenced was peripheral blood mononuclear cells (PBMCs), taken when the disease was refractory, from a patient treated with antithyroid drugs. These receptors were obtained from a female donor with Graves disease. Both conserved end residues are part of each CDR3. The order of the fields is J gene, V gene, D gene, clone size, CDR3 protein, CDR3 DNA. The D gene is left open where the match is weak. A row's size may be missing; if present it is once, few, many or a size class.

TRBJ2-6,TRBV7-8,NA,few,CASSSFGQTLQANVLTF,TGTGCCAGCAGCTCCTTCGGACAGACCCTCCAAGCCAACGTCCTGACTTTC
TRBJ2-5,TRBV11-2,TRBD2,many,CASSLVLAGAFQETQYF,TGTGCCAGCAGCTTGGTACTAGCGGGGGCCTTTCAAGAGACCCAGTACTTC
TRBJ1-3,TRBV28,NA,many,CASSPQRGSGNTIYF,TGTGCCAGCAGTCCTCAAAGGGGCTCTGGAAACACCATATATTTT
TRBJ1-2,TRBV25-1,NA,many,CASSVNSYGYTF,TGTGCCAGCAGTGTAAACAGCTATGGCTACACCTTC
TRBJ2-7,TRBV9,TRBD1,NA,CASSAQQGALDEQYF,TGTGCCAGCAGCGCTCAACAGGGGGCTCTTGACGAGCAGTACTTC
TRBJ2-3,TRBV20-1,TRBD2,NA,CSAGGLATDTQYF,TGCAGTGCTGGGGGACTAGCGACAGATACGCAGTATTTT
TRBJ2-7,TRBV7-6,TRBD2,NA,CASSSLAGGSYEQYF,TGTGCCAGCAGCTCCTTAGCGGGGGGCTCCTACGAGCAGTACTTC
TRBJ2-1,TRBV20-1,TRBD1,NA,CSANRGEEQFF,TGCAGTGCTAACAGGGGAGAGGAGCAGTTCTTC
TRBJ1-2,TRBV4-3,NA,NA,CASSQFSATSYYGYTF,TGCGCCAGCAGCCAATTTTCAGCAACGTCGTACTATGGCTACACCTTC
TRBJ1-4,TRBV30,NA,many,CAWSATWANEKLFF,TGTGCCTGGAGTGCAACATGGGCTAATGAAAAACTGTTTTTT
TRBJ2-7,TRBV7-2,TRBD2,few,CASSSGTRIEQYF,TGTGCCAGCAGCTCCGGGACTAGAATTGAGCAGTACTTC
TRBJ2-7,TRBV28,NA,many,CASKAASEGTYEQYF,TGTGCCAGCAAGGCCGCATCAGAGGGCACCTACGAGCAGTACTTC
TRBJ2-7,TRBV19,NA,NA,CASSPRGGVRKQYF,TGTGCCAGTAGTCCCCGTGGGGGAGTACGTAAGCAGTACTTC
TRBJ2-3,TRBV10-3,NA,NA,CATKGPSTDTQYF,TGTGCCACGAAGGGCCCTAGCACAGATACGCAGTATTTT
TRBJ1-1,TRBV20-1,NA,few,CSARVGGRTEAFF,TGCAGTGCTAGAGTGGGGGGGCGCACTGAAGCTTTCTTT
TRBJ1-6,TRBV25-1,NA,NA,CASSGPGRNSPLHF,TGTGCCAGCAGTGGGCCGGGTCGTAATTCACCCCTCCACTTT
TRBJ1-1,TRBV27,NA,NA,CASSKPGWTEAFF,TGTGCCAGCAGCAAACCAGGGTGGACTGAAGCTTTCTTT
TRBJ1-1,TRBV6-2/TRBV6-3,NA,NA,CASSTKLSRTMNTEAFF,TGTGCCAGCAGTACTAAACTCAGCAGAACGATGAACACTGAAGCTTTCTTT
TRBJ2-7,TRBV3-1,NA,few,CASSQQPKNYEQYF,TGTGCCAGCAGCCAGCAACCAAAGAACTACGAGCAGTACTTC
TRBJ2-5,TRBV27,NA,few,CASSSQMAGQQETQYF,TGTGCCAGCAGTAGCCAAATGGCAGGGCAACAAGAGACCCAGTACTTC
TRBJ1-1,TRBV10-3,NA,NA,CAIRLNTEAFF,TGTGCCATCAGGCTTAACACTGAAGCTTTCTTT
TRBJ1-1,TRBV9,TRBD1,few,CASSERTGGITEAFF,TGTGCCAGCAGCGAACGGACAGGGGGCATCACTGAAGCTTTCTTT
TRBJ2-7,TRBV12-3/TRBV12-4,NA,many,CASTIGAKENEQYF,TGTGCCAGCACCATTGGCGCCAAAGAGAACGAGCAGTACTTC
TRBJ2-5,TRBV20-1,NA,many,CSARYQETQYF,TGCAGTGCTCGGTACCAAGAGACCCAGTACTTC
TRBJ2-7,TRBV27,NA,NA,CAGSFGGTAPLYEQYF,TGTGCCGGCAGTTTTGGGGGGACAGCCCCACTCTACGAGCAGTACTTC
TRBJ2-7,TRBV15,NA,many,CATPRGVSPDEQYF,TGTGCCACCCCGAGGGGGGTCTCCCCGGACGAGCAGTACTTC
TRBJ1-1,TRBV27,NA,few,CASIDLGGIEAFF,TGTGCCAGCATCGATTTAGGCGGGATTGAAGCTTTCTTT
TRBJ1-3,TRBV10-3,TRBD1,NA,CAITTTGPYSGNTIYF,TGTGCCATCACCACGACAGGGCCCTACTCTGGAAACACCATATATTTT
TRBJ1-1,TRBV12-3/TRBV12-4,NA,many,CASSWDTGVTEAFF,TGTGCCAGCAGCTGGGACACCGGGGTCACTGAAGCTTTCTTT
TRBJ2-2,TRBV27,TRBD1,NA,CASSSWTGGNTGELFF,TGTGCCAGCAGTTCTTGGACAGGGGGCAACACCGGGGAGCTGTTTTTT
TRBJ1-1,TRBV2,NA,many,CASTPGRFEDTEAFF,TGTGCCAGCACCCCGGGCCGTTTCGAAGACACTGAAGCTTTCTTT
TRBJ2-5,TRBV7-9,NA,NA,CASSFRVRGQETQYF,TGTGCCAGCAGCTTCAGAGTACGAGGGCAAGAGACCCAGTACTTC
TRBJ1-1,TRBV5-1,NA,NA,CASSLEGGRRGTEAFF,TGCGCCAGCAGCTTGGAAGGGGGACGGAGAGGCACTGAAGCTTTCTTT
TRBJ1-2,TRBV12-3/TRBV12-4,NA,many,CASSLAENYGYTF,TGTGCCAGCAGTTTGGCAGAGAACTATGGCTACACCTTC
TRBJ2-2,TRBV28,TRBD2,many,CASIWGGGNTGELFF,TGTGCCAGCATCTGGGGCGGGGGGAACACCGGGGAGCTGTTTTTT
TRBJ1-6,TRBV2,NA,many,CASSGAGISPLHF,TGTGCCAGCAGTGGGGCGGGAATCTCACCCCTCCACTTT
TRBJ1-5,TRBV24-1,NA,NA,CATSDPGDGQPQHF,TGTGCCACCAGTGATCCAGGGGATGGACAGCCCCAGCATTTT
TRBJ2-7,TRBV4-1,TRBD2,NA,CASSQDSLAEPYEQYF,TGCGCCAGCAGCCAAGATAGTCTAGCGGAGCCTTACGAGCAGTACTTC
TRBJ1-1,TRBV5-5,NA,NA,CASSSYPGRAEAFF,TGTGCCAGCAGCTCATACCCCGGACGGGCTGAAGCTTTCTTT
TRBJ2-1,TRBV29-1,NA,many,CSVDNRFFEQFF,TGCAGCGTCGACAACAGATTTTTCGAGCAGTTCTTC